This TCR beta chain was sequenced during a study of lymphopenia after photon versus proton radiotherapy. Trimming stripped 3 bases from V and 3 bases from J, with 12 bases between. The CDR3 length is 14 residues. Germline V lookup: CDR1 SGHAT, CDR2 FQDESV (reference sequence). The repertoire was sequenced with immunoSEQ multiplex PCR; TCRdb's copy has only in-frame clones and lacks some. The table shows some 70,000 clones, with around 87% occurring only once. Concerning this clone: Its cognate antigen is unknown.

Points from the study as a whole: Proton therapy kept repertoires fairly stable, unlike photons, which gained effector/memory cells. Post-nadir TCR diversity decline inversely tracked overall survival among those who died. Only patients who died were analyzed for survival; proton advantage is unproven. Oligoclonal CD8+ Temra expansion after nadir drove photon patients' diversity drop.

Sequences were derived from peripheral blood, sampled from a patient treated with proton-based radiotherapy. The receptor comes from an elderly man with esophageal cancer. The V call is TRBV11-1, the J call TRBJ2-7; D is possibly TRBD1 or TRBD2 (5 bases each). The CDR3 nucleotides read TGTGCCAGCAGCTTTAATTTGGGGGACTACGAGCAGTACTTC. Its translation is CASSFNLGDYEQYF.